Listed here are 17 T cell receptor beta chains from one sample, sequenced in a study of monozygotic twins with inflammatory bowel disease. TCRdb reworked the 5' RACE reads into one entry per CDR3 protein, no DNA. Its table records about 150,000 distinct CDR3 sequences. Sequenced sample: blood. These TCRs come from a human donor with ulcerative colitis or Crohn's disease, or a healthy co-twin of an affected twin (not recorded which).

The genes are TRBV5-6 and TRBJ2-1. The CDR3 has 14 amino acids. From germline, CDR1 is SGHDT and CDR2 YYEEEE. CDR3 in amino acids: CASSRMSSYNEQFF.

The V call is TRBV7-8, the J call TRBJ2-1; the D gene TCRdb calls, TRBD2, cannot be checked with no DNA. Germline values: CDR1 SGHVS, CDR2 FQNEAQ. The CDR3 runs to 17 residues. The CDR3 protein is CASSLVLAGAPYNEQFF. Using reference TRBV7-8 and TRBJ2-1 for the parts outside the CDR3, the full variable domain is GAGVSQSPRYKVAKRGQDVALRCDPISGHVSLFWYQQALGQGPEFLTYFQNEAQLDKSGLPSDRFFAERPEGSVSTLKIQRTQQEDSAVYLCASSLVLAGAPYNEQFFGPGTRLTVL.

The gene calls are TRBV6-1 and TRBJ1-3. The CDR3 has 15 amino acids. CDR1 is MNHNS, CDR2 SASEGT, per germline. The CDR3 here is CASSQTEFSGNTIYF.

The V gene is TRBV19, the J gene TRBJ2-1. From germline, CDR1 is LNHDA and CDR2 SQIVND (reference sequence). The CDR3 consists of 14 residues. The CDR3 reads CASSMFALLNEQFF.

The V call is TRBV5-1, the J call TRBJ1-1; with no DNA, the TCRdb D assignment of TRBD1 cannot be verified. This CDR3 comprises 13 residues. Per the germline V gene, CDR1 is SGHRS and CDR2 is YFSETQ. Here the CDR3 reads CASSLTGGTEAFF.

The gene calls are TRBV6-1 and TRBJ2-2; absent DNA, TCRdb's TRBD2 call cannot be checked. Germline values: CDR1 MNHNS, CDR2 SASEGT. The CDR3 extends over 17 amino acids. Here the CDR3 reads CARRTSGKKENTGELFF.

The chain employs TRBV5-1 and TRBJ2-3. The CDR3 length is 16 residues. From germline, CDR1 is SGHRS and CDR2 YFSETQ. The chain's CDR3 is CASSSNPTTSTDTQYF.

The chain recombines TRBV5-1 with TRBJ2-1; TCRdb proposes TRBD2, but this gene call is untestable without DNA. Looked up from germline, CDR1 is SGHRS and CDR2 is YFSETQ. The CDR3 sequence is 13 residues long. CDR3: CASSETSINEQFF.

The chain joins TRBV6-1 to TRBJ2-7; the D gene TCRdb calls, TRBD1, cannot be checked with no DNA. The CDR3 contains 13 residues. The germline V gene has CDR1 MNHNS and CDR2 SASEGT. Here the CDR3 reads CASSDTGYYEQYF.

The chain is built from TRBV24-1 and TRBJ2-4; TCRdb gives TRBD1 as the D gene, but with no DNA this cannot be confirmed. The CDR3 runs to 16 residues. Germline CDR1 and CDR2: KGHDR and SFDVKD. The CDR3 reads CATSEARQGFKNIQYF.

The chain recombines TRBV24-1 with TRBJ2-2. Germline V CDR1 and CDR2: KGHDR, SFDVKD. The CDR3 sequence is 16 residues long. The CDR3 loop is CATSDSRFGFTGELFF.

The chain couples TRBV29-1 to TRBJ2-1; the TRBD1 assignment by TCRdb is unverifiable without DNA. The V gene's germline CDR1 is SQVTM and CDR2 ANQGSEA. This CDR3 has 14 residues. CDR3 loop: CSVQRQGAGDEQFF.

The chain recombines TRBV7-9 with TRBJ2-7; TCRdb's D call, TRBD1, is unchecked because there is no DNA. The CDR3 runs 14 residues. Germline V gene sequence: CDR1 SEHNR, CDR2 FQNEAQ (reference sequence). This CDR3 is CATLGAGAGPEQYF. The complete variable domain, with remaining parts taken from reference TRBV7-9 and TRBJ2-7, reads DTGVSQNPRHKITKRGQNVTFRCDPISEHNRLYWYRQTLGQGPEFLTYFQNEAQLEKSRLLSDRFSAERPKGSFSTLEIQRTEQGDSAMYLCATLGAGAGPEQYFGPGTRLTVT.

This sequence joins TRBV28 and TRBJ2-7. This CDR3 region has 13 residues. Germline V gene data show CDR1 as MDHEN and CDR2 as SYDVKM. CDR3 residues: CASRGFEAYEQYF.

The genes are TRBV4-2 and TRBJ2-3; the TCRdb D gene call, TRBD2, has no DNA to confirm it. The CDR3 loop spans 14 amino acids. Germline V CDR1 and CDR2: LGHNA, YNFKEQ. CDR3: CASSQGDSTDTQYF.

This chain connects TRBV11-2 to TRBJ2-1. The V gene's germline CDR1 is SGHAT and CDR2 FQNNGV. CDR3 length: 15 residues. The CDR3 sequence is CASRRSGSSYNEQFF.

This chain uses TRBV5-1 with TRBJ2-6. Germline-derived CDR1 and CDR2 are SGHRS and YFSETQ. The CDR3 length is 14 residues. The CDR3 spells CASSLGSGANVLTF.